This T cell receptor beta chain originates from a study of PD-L1 blockade in urothelial cancer. Specified time point: pretreatment peripheral blood. Clones were sequenced by immunoSEQ multiplex PCR, and TCRdb holds only the in-frame ones, with some missing. Of around 130,000 clones in the sample, about four fifths are singletons; the top ten hold 2.5% to 4%. Germline values: CDR1 MDHEN, CDR2 SYDVKM. The CDR3 runs 14 residues. The ends were cut back, 5 bases at V and 11 bases at J, with 19 bases in the middle. The TCR originated in a middle-aged man with urothelial cancer. J is TRBJ1-5 and V is TRBV28; a possible D gene is TRBD1 (5 bases). The sample in question was PBMCs, obtained around atezolizumab (anti-PD-L1) treatment. CDR3 protein: CASSPGGAVMAQHF. The CDR3 DNA reads as TGTGCCAGCAGTCCCGGGGGTGCCGTCATGGCCCAGCATTTT.